Below, 14 T cell receptor beta chains from the same sample are listed, as sequenced in a study of post-analysis software for immune sequencing data. Included in the TCR beta cDNA libraries were unique molecular identifiers. Each CDR3 protein is one row after TCRdb ran MiXCR on the PCR reads. Of around 770,000 distinct CDR3 sequences listed, about 43% are singletons. The antigens of these receptors remain unknown. Study findings and constraints: Roughly 5 TRBV segments (TRBV5-6, TRBV5-1 and TRBV20-1 among them) occurred more frequently in patients than in controls.

Sequencing was carried out using blood. The receptors come from a girl aged 10 to 17 with multiple sclerosis.

The rearrangement links TRBV7-3 to TRBJ2-5, with D possibly called TRBD1 or TRBD2 (5 bases each). The CDR3 spans 15 residues. V lost 2 bases, J lost 1 base, and 11 bases lay in between. Looked up from germline, CDR1 is SGHTA and CDR2 is FQGTGA. In DNA form, the CDR3 reads TGTGCCAGCAGCTTACGGGGACGCAGCCAAGAGACCCAGTACTTC. This codes for CASSLRGRSQETQYF.

In DNA, the CDR3 is TGTGCCAGCAGTTTACTGGGACGGTTAACTGGCTACACCTTC. This gives the protein CASSLLGRLTGYTF. The rearrangement links TRBV12-3 or TRBV12-4 to TRBJ1-2; D may be TRBD1 (5 bases). V was trimmed by 2 bases and J by 7 bases, leaving 14 bases between them. The length of the CDR3 is 14 residues.

This clonotype has only a few counts. The chain is built from TRBV5-1 and TRBJ2-7, with 7 bases that match TRBD2. Germline CDR1 and CDR2: SGHRS and YFSETQ. V lost 4 bases and J lost 3; bases outside the gene matches: 7. The CDR3 is made up of 14 amino acids. CDR3 amino acids: CASSAGLGNYEQYF. The CDR3 DNA is TGCGCCAGCAGCGCCGGACTAGGGAACTACGAGCAGTACTTC.

The V call is TRBV18, the J call TRBJ2-6; TRBD1 aligns across 9 bases. This CDR3 is 18 amino acids long. Losses at the gene ends were 5 bases for V and 2 bases for J; bases not matched to a gene: 10. Looked up from germline, CDR1 is KGHSH and CDR2 is LQKENI. The CDR3 is CASSAPGQGAAGANVLTF. CDR3 sequence (DNA): TGTGCCAGCTCAGCTCCGGGACAGGGCGCGGCTGGGGCCAACGTCCTGACTTTC.

The rearrangement links TRBV5-5 to TRBJ2-1, with D perhaps matching TRBD1 or TRBD2 (5 bases each). Trimming removed 4 bases from V and 7 bases from J, with 12 bases in between. Germline V gives CDR1 SGHKS, CDR2 YYEKEE (reference sequence). The CDR3 is 13 residues long. For the CDR3, the DNA is TGTGCCAGCAGCCCCTGGGGACCTAATGAGCAGTTCTTC. Encoded protein: CASSPWGPNEQFF.

The gene calls are TRBV5-1 and TRBJ1-2, with a weak D call TRBD1 (6 bases). V lost 0 bases, J lost 5 bases, and 11 bases lay in between. The CDR3 contains 14 residues. CDR1 SGHRS and CDR2 YFSETQ come from the germline V gene. Here the CDR3 DNA reads TGCGCCAGCAGCTTGGTGAGGGGGGAGTATGGCTACACCTTC. Translating gives CASSLVRGEYGYTF.

The chain employs TRBV9 and TRBJ1-4; weak D call: TRBD1 (6 bases). Germline lookup yields CDR1 SGDLS and CDR2 YYNGEE. The CDR3 sequence is 16 residues long. Trimming took 3 bases from V and 7 from J, leaving 19 bases between them. The CDR3 reads CASSAGSGTKGEKLFF. The DNA for the CDR3 is TGTGCCAGCAGCGCGGGTTCCGGGACAAAGGGTGAAAAACTGTTTTTT.

V and J are TRBV20-1 and TRBJ1-2, with D perhaps matching TRBD1 (6 bases). The CDR3 totals 14 residues. The V and J ends lost 0 bases and 3 bases respectively, with 11 bases between them. Looked up from germline, CDR1 is DFQATT and CDR2 is SNEGSKA (reference sequence). Here the CDR3 reads CSAREAGDDYGYTF. The CDR3 coding sequence is TGCAGTGCTAGAGAGGCAGGGGACGACTATGGCTACACCTTC.

This rearrangement joins TRBV29-1 to TRBJ2-5; D is ambiguous. The CDR3 extends over 10 amino acids. V lost 2 bases and J 11 bases, leaving 9 bases between the germline ends. From germline, CDR1 is SQVTM and CDR2 ANQGSEA. The CDR3 DNA is TGCAGCGTTGAACGCTATGAGCAGTACTTC. It codes for CSVERYEQYF.

In the case of this clonotype: One end of the junction fails to match germline, which may point to a read error. This chain links TRBV12-3 or TRBV12-4 with TRBJ2-3; D gene ambiguous. This CDR3 has 18 residues. CDR3 sequence: CASSSTSHGAIGADAQYF. The CDR3 nucleotides read TGTGCCAGCAGTTCGACCTCACATGGCGCGATAGGAGCAGATGCGCAGTATTTT.

The table lists this clonotype with a few counts. This sequence joins TRBV2 and TRBJ2-3, with D unclear. There are 12 residues in the CDR3. The V gene lost 10 bases and the J gene lost 4 bases, with 12 bases spanning the gap. Germline V CDR1 and CDR2: SNHLY, FYNNEI. The CDR3: CATLAVPDTQYF. The CDR3 DNA sequence: TGTGCCACCCTCGCTGTCCCAGATACGCAGTATTTT.

Only a few counts were recorded for this clonotype. The chain recombines TRBV10-3 with TRBJ2-5, with D perhaps assigned TRBD1 or TRBD2 (5 bases each). CDR3 length: 15 residues. The ends were cut back, 6 bases at V and 4 bases at J, with 18 bases in the middle. Germline V lookup: CDR1 ENHRY, CDR2 SYGVKD. CDR3 loop: CAIRDDEGPRETQYF. Here the CDR3 DNA reads TGTGCCATCAGAGATGATGAGGGGCCTCGAGAGACCCAGTACTTC.

The CDR3 nucleotides read TGCAGTGCTCGCCTCCCCGGGACTAGCGGGGGCAGCTCCTACAATGAGCAGTTCTTC. This gives the protein CSARLPGTSGGSSYNEQFF. The chain uses TRBV20-1 and TRBJ2-1, with 14 positions matching TRBD2. CDR3 length: 19 amino acids. The J segment lost 0 bases and the V segment lost 5 bases, leaving 12 bases of the junction unmatched. Germline CDR1 and CDR2: DFQATT and SNEGSKA (reference sequence).

The chain links TRBV5-1 to TRBJ1-5, with a possible D match to TRBD1 (6 bases). This CDR3 is 15 amino acids long. V was shortened by 0 bases and J by 4 bases, with 11 bases between the two germline ends. Germline V lookup: CDR1 SGHRS, CDR2 YFSETQ. DNA of the CDR3: TGCGCCAGCAGCTTGGCCGGACAGAAGAATCAGCCCCAGCATTTT. Protein product: CASSLAGQKNQPQHF.